This note documents a single TCR beta chain sequence. Its antigen is still unknown. The assay was immunoSEQ multiplex PCR, and TCRdb's table has in-frame clones only and misses some. The repertoire holds fewer than 2,000 clones, with around nine tenths as singletons. These data originate in a study of hypomethylating agent response in myelodysplastic syndrome. The CDR3 is made up of 15 amino acids. Study findings and constraints: The cohort was small, with only 10 to 12 patients analyzed. After hypomethylating agent treatment, diversity and clonality showed no significant change, overall or by response.

The analysis used unsorted bulk bone marrow, not T-cell subsets. The receptor comes from a human donor with myelodysplastic syndrome. The rearrangement uses TRBV21-1 and TRBJ2-3; the table's D call of TRBD1 was not tested on the DNA. TRBV21-1 is designated a pseudogene. Here the sequenced sample was bone marrow, taken before or after starting hypomethylating agent treatment for myelodysplastic syndrome (not recorded which). The DNA for the CDR3 is TGTGCCAGCATCCCCCCGGGACAGCGCGCAGATACGCAGTATTTT. Residues: CASIPPGQRADTQYF.